This T cell receptor (beta chain) was identified during a study of human T cells and chemical hapten exposure. Overall study results and limits: The presence of alopecia in the donors means their immune response may differ from healthy people's.

Germline V gene sequence: CDR1 LNHDA, CDR2 SQIVND (reference sequence). The CDR3 consists of 16 residues. Trimming shortened V by 7 bases and J by 1 base, and 19 bases separated the two germline ends. Time point defined: patch test 1, 2 weeks after DPC sensitization. Treatment meaning: therapeutic diphenylcyclopropenone sensitization with weekly scalp DPC. This clonotype has a count of ten or more. Antigen specificity is unknown. TCRdb processed the RACE reads anew with MiXCR; each CDR3 protein has one entry. The table shows some 380,000 distinct CDR3 sequences, with approximately 5.1% occurring only once.

The source material was whole blood, sampled in connection with sensitization to the hapten diphenylcyclopropenone (DPC). V gene TRBV19 combines with J gene TRBJ1-1; no firm D call. The receptor's source is a woman aged 45 to 65 with alopecia areata. Some clones in this sample may be carry-over from other donors' samples. CDR3 sequence reads: CASNSAGTLRNTEAFF. The CDR3 bases are TGTGCCAGTAACTCAGCAGGTACCTTAAGGAACACTGAAGCTTTCTTT.